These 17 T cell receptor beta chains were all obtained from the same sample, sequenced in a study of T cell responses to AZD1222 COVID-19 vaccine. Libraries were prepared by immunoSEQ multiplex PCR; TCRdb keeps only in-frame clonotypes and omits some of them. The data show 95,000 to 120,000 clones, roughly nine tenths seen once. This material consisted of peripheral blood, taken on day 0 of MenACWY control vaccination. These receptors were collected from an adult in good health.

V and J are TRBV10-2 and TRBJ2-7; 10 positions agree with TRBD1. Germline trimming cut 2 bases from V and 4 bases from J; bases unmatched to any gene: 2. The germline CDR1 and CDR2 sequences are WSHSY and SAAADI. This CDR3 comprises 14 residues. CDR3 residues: CASSEGQGVYEQYF. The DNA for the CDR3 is TGCGCCAGCAGTGAGGGACAGGGGGTTTACGAGCAGTACTTC.

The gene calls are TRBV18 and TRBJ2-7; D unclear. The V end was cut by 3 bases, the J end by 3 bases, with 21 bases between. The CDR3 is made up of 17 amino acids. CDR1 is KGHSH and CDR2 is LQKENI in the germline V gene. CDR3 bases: TGTGCCAGCTCACCGCCATTCGCCGTGAAGACGGGCTACGAGCAGTACTTC. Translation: CASSPPFAVKTGYEQYF.

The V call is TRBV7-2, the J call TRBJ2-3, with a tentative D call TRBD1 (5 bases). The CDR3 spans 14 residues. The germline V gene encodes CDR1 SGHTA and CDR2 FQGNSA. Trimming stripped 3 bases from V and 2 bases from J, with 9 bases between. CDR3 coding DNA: TGTGCCAGCAGCTTCGGACATCCCACAGATACGCAGTATTTT. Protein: CASSFGHPTDTQYF. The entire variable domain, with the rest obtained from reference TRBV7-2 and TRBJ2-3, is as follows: GAGVSQSPSNKVTEKGKDVELRCDPISGHTALYWYRQSLGQGLEFLIYFQGNSAPDKSGLPSDRFSAERTGGSVSTLTIQRTQQEDSAVYLCASSFGHPTDTQYFGPGTRLTVL.

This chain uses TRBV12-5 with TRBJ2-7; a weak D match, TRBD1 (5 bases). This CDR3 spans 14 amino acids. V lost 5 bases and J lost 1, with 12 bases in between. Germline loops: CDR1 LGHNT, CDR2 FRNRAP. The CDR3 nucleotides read TGTGCTAGTGGTCCCTGGGGCAGGTCCTACGAGCAGTACTTC. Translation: CASGPWGRSYEQYF.

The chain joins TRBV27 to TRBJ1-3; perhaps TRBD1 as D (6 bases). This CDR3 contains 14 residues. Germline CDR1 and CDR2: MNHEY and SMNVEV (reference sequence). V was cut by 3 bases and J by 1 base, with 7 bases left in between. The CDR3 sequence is CASSFRGSGNTIYF. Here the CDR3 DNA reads TGTGCCAGCAGTTTTAGGGGGTCTGGAAACACCATATATTTT.

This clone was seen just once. CDR3: CASSSSGGAADTQYF. The CDR3 nucleotides are TGTGCCAGCAGCAGTAGCGGGGGGGCGGCAGATACGCAGTATTTT. The chain is built from TRBV9 and TRBJ2-3; TRBD2 matches at 11 bases. This CDR3 has 15 amino acids. The V and J ends lost 4 bases and 4 bases, in that order; junction bases with no gene match: 5. Germline-derived CDR1 and CDR2 are SGDLS and YYNGEE.

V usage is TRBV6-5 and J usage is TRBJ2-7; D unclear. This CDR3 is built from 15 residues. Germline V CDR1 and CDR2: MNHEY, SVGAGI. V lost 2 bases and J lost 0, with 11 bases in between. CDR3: CASSYAPSSSYEQYF. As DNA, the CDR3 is TGTGCCAGCAGTTACGCCCCAAGCAGCTCCTACGAGCAGTACTTC.

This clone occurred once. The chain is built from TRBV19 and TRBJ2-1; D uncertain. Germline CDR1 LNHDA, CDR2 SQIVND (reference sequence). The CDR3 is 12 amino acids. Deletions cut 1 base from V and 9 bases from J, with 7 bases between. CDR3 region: CASSIGSSEQFF. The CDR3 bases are TGTGCCAGTAGTATAGGCAGCAGTGAGCAGTTCTTC.

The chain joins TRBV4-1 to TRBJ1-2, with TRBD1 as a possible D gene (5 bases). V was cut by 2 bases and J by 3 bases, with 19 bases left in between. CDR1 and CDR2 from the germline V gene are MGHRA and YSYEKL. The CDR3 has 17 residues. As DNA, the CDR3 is TGCGCCAGCAGCCAATGGGGGGGAACGGTAGTTTACTATGGCTACACCTTC. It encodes CASSQWGGTVVYYGYTF.

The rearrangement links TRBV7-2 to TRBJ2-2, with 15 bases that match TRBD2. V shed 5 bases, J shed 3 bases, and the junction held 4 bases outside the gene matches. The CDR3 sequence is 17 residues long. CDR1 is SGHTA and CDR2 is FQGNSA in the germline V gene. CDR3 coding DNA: TGTGCCAGCAGCCTGGGACTAGCGGGGGGCCACACCGGGGAGCTGTTTTTT. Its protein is CASSLGLAGGHTGELFF. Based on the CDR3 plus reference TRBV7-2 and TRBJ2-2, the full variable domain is GAGVSQSPSNKVTEKGKDVELRCDPISGHTALYWYRQSLGQGLEFLIYFQGNSAPDKSGLPSDRFSAERTGGSVSTLTIQRTQQEDSAVYLCASSLGLAGGHTGELFFGEGSRLTVL.

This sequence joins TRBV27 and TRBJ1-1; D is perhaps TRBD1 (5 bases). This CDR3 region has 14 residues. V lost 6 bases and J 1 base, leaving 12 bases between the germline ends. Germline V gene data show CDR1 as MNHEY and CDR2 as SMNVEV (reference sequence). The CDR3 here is CASSLRDGNTEAFF. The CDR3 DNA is TGTGCCAGCAGCTTACGGGACGGGAACACTGAAGCTTTCTTT.

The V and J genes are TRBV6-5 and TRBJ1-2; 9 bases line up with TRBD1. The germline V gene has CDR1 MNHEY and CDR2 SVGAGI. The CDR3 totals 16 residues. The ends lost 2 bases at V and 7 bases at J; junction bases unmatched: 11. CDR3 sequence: CASSYPNSGQGGGYTF. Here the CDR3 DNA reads TGTGCCAGCAGTTACCCAAACTCGGGACAGGGCGGTGGCTACACCTTC.

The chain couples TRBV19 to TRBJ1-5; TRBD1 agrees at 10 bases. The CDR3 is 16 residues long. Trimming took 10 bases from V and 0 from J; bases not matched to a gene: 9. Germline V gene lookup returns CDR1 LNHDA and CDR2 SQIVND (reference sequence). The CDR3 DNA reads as TGTGCCACCCGGGACAGGGGAGATTATAGCAATCAGCCCCAGCATTTT. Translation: CATRDRGDYSNQPQHF.

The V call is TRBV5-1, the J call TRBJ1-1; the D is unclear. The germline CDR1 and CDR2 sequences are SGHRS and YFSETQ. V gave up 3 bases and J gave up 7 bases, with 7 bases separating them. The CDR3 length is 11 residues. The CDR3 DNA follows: TGCGCCAGCAGCTGGGGTGGTGAAGCTTTCTTT. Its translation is CASSWGGEAFF.

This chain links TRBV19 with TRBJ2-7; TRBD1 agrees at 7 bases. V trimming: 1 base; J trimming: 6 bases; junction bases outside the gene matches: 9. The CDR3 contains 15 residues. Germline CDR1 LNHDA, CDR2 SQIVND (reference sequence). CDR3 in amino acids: CASSIGVWTGGEQYF. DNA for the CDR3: TGTGCCAGTAGTATAGGGGTTTGGACAGGCGGCGAGCAGTACTTC.

CDR3 region: CASSPLQSGALNEKLFF. CDR3 DNA: TGTGCCAGCAGTCCCCTCCAGAGTGGGGCGCTAAATGAAAAACTGTTTTTT. The chain carries TRBV28 and TRBJ1-4; tentative D call: TRBD1 (5 bases). CDR1 is MDHEN and CDR2 is SYDVKM in the germline V gene. Between the trimmed V and J ends, which lost 5 bases and 5 bases, there was a span of 21 bases. The CDR3 consists of 17 residues.

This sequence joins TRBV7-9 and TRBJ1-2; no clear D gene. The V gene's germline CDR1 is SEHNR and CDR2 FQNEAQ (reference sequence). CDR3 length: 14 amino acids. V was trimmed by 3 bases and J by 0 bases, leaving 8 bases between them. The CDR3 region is CASSFPGTNYGYTF. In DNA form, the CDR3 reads TGTGCCAGCAGCTTCCCGGGAACTAACTATGGCTACACCTTC. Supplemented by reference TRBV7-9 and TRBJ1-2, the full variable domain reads DTGVSQNPRHKITKRGQNVTFRCDPISEHNRLYWYRQTLGQGPEFLTYFQNEAQLEKSRLLSDRFSAERPKGSFSTLEIQRTEQGDSAMYLCASSFPGTNYGYTFGSGTRLTVV.